Listed below are T cell receptor beta chains from one sample, sequenced in a study of CD8+ T cells in alopecia areata. TCRdb's copy holds only in-frame clones and misses some; the assay was immunoSEQ multiplex PCR. The sample consists of over 110,000 clones, approximately 51% of them appearing once. Here the sequenced sample was CD4+ T cells sorted from blood, taken at week 0. The receptor set was obtained from a human donor with alopecia areata. Each CDR3 is given with its conserved first and last residue. Fields, in order: clone size, V gene, J gene, D gene, CDR3 DNA, CDR3 protein. The D gene is left open where the match is weak. The size entry is marked missing in some rows and otherwise reads once, few, many or a size class.

clone size: few
V gene: TRBV28
J gene: TRBJ2-2
D gene: NA
CDR3 DNA: TGTGCCAGCAGTTCCAGCGCGGGATCACGGGCCACCGGGGAGCTGTTTTTT
CDR3 protein: CASSSSAGSRATGELFF

clone size: NA
V gene: TRBV30
J gene: TRBJ2-3
D gene: TRBD1
CDR3 DNA: TGTGCCTGGGGGACAGGGGGCTCGTCGGATACGCAGTATTTT
CDR3 protein: CAWGTGGSSDTQYF

clone size: NA
V gene: TRBV30
J gene: TRBJ1-1
D gene: TRBD1
CDR3 DNA: TGTGCCTGGAGTGTAAGTTCGGACTGGGACAGGGTAGCTTTCTTT
CDR3 protein: CAWSVSSDWDRVAFF

clone size: NA
V gene: TRBV7-2
J gene: TRBJ2-3
D gene: TRBD2
CDR3 DNA: TGTGCCAGCAGCTTATTGGCTAGCGGGTCAGATACGCAGTATTTT
CDR3 protein: CASSLLASGSDTQYF

clone size: NA
V gene: TRBV2
J gene: TRBJ2-3
D gene: NA
CDR3 DNA: TGTGCCATCTATGACTTTGGTGGGAACTCAGATACGCAGTATTTT
CDR3 protein: CAIYDFGGNSDTQYF

clone size: once
V gene: TRBV29-1
J gene: TRBJ2-2
D gene: TRBD2
CDR3 DNA: TGCAGCGTTGGGGCTAGCGGGAACGGGGAGCTGTTTTTT
CDR3 protein: CSVGASGNGELFF

clone size: NA
V gene: TRBV25-1
J gene: TRBJ2-7
D gene: NA
CDR3 DNA: TGTGCCAGCAGTGAGGAGAGCCCGGGGGTTAGGTACTTC
CDR3 protein: CASSEESPGVRYF

clone size: NA
V gene: TRBV9
J gene: TRBJ2-1
D gene: NA
CDR3 DNA: TGTGCCAGCAGCGTCAAGGGCGTCGGTGATGAGCAGTTCTTC
CDR3 protein: CASSVKGVGDEQFF

clone size: few
V gene: TRBV5-1
J gene: TRBJ1-1
D gene: NA
CDR3 DNA: TGCGCCAGCAGCTTTGATGACAGGAACACTGAAGCTTTCTTT
CDR3 protein: CASSFDDRNTEAFF

clone size: NA
V gene: TRBV9
J gene: TRBJ1-2
D gene: NA
CDR3 DNA: TGTGCCAGCAGCGCTTACAGGGATGGCTACACCTTC
CDR3 protein: CASSAYRDGYTF

clone size: NA
V gene: TRBV30
J gene: TRBJ2-3
D gene: NA
CDR3 DNA: TGTGCCTGGAGGACGGTGGGCACAGATACGCAGTATTTT
CDR3 protein: CAWRTVGTDTQYF

clone size: NA
V gene: TRBV15
J gene: TRBJ2-7
D gene: NA
CDR3 DNA: TGTGCCACCAGGAGCGGGACAGCCGCCTACGAGCAGTACTTC
CDR3 protein: CATRSGTAAYEQYF

clone size: NA
V gene: TRBV29-1
J gene: TRBJ2-4
D gene: NA
CDR3 DNA: TGCAGCGGTGGGCAGGGGAAGGCCAAAAACATTCAGTACTTC
CDR3 protein: CSGGQGKAKNIQYF

clone size: NA
V gene: TRBV30
J gene: TRBJ2-1
D gene: TRBD2
CDR3 DNA: TGTGCCTGGAGTCGCGCCGTACGGCTAGCGGGAGGATGGATAGATGAGCAGTTCTTC
CDR3 protein: CAWSRAVRLAGGWIDEQFF

clone size: NA
V gene: TRBV4-3
J gene: TRBJ2-7
D gene: TRBD2
CDR3 DNA: TGCGCCAGCAGCCGCGGGACTAGCGGCTACGAGCAGTACTTC
CDR3 protein: CASSRGTSGYEQYF

clone size: NA
V gene: TRBV5-1
J gene: TRBJ1-2
D gene: NA
CDR3 DNA: TGCGCCAGCAGCTTGGGGCCAGCGGAGGGCTACACCTTC
CDR3 protein: CASSLGPAEGYTF

clone size: NA
V gene: TRBV29-1
J gene: TRBJ2-7
D gene: TRBD1
CDR3 DNA: TGCAGCGCTGGACAGGGTGCCCACGAGCAGTACTTC
CDR3 protein: CSAGQGAHEQYF

clone size: NA
V gene: TRBV27
J gene: TRBJ1-3
D gene: NA
CDR3 DNA: TGTGCCAGCAGTTTTTATGGAGGAAACACCATATATTTT
CDR3 protein: CASSFYGGNTIYF

clone size: NA
V gene: TRBV29-1
J gene: TRBJ2-7
D gene: NA
CDR3 DNA: TGCAGCGTTGAACTGGGACTCCACAGAAACGAGCAGTACTTC
CDR3 protein: CSVELGLHRNEQYF

clone size: NA
V gene: TRBV18
J gene: TRBJ1-1
D gene: NA
CDR3 DNA: TGTGCCAGCTCACCAAGGAGGGAGGGATCCCAAGCTTTCTTT
CDR3 protein: CASSPRREGSQAFF

clone size: few
V gene: TRBV29-1
J gene: TRBJ1-1
D gene: TRBD1
CDR3 DNA: TGCAGCGTGGACAGGGGCAACACTGAAGCTTTCTTT
CDR3 protein: CSVDRGNTEAFF

clone size: NA
V gene: TRBV28
J gene: TRBJ1-5
D gene: NA
CDR3 DNA: TGTGCCAGCAGGTACGGCGGTGTTTTCAGTCAGCCCCAGCATTTT
CDR3 protein: CASRYGGVFSQPQHF

clone size: NA
V gene: TRBV10-3
J gene: TRBJ2-7
D gene: NA
CDR3 DNA: TGTGCCACTACGGACGGAATCTCCTACGAGCAGTACTTC
CDR3 protein: CATTDGISYEQYF

clone size: NA
V gene: TRBV29-1
J gene: TRBJ1-2
D gene: NA
CDR3 DNA: TGCAGCGTTGGGGAATCCTATGGCTACACCTTC
CDR3 protein: CSVGESYGYTF

clone size: once
V gene: TRBV4-1
J gene: TRBJ2-2
D gene: TRBD1
CDR3 DNA: TGCGCCAGCAGCCAACAGGGGGAAGGGACCGGGGAGCTGTTTTTT
CDR3 protein: CASSQQGEGTGELFF

clone size: few
V gene: TRBV23-1
J gene: TRBJ2-5
D gene: TRBD2
CDR3 DNA: TGCGCCAGCAGTCCCGGGAGGGGGTGGAAAGAGACCCAGTACTTC
CDR3 protein: CASSPGRGWKETQYF

clone size: once
V gene: TRBV19
J gene: TRBJ2-2
D gene: NA
CDR3 DNA: TGTGCCAGTAGTACCCGGACAGCGGTCTACACCGGGGAGCTGTTTTTT
CDR3 protein: CASSTRTAVYTGELFF

clone size: NA
V gene: TRBV7-8
J gene: TRBJ2-7
D gene: TRBD1
CDR3 DNA: TGTGCCAGCAGCCAGAACAGGGGGCGAGGCTACGAGCAGTACTTC
CDR3 protein: CASSQNRGRGYEQYF

clone size: NA
V gene: TRBV19
J gene: TRBJ2-2
D gene: NA
CDR3 DNA: TGTGCCAGTAGTCCGCAGCAGGGACCCGGGGAGCTGTTTTTT
CDR3 protein: CASSPQQGPGELFF

clone size: few
V gene: TRBV6-5
J gene: TRBJ2-1
D gene: NA
CDR3 DNA: TGTGCCACTTCAGGGCGGAATGCCTACAATGAGCAGTTCTTC
CDR3 protein: CATSGRNAYNEQFF

clone size: NA
V gene: TRBV7-2
J gene: TRBJ1-1
D gene: TRBD1
CDR3 DNA: TGTGCCAGCAGCCTGACAGGGGTTGGGACTGAAGCTTTCTTT
CDR3 protein: CASSLTGVGTEAFF

clone size: NA
V gene: TRBV29-1
J gene: TRBJ1-2
D gene: NA
CDR3 DNA: TGCAGCGTCGCCGGGAATAGGGACCTCCAATATGGCTACACCTTC
CDR3 protein: CSVAGNRDLQYGYTF

clone size: NA
V gene: TRBV6-5
J gene: TRBJ2-5
D gene: NA
CDR3 DNA: TGTGCCAGCAGTTACGTTACAGCGCAAGAGACCCAGTACTTC
CDR3 protein: CASSYVTAQETQYF

clone size: few
V gene: TRBV6-1
J gene: TRBJ1-1
D gene: TRBD1
CDR3 DNA: TGTGCCAGCAGTGAAGCGGGACAGGGCTACGTGAACACTGAAGCTTTCTTT
CDR3 protein: CASSEAGQGYVNTEAFF

clone size: once
V gene: TRBV30
J gene: TRBJ2-3
D gene: NA
CDR3 DNA: TGTGCCTGGAGGTTAGGGAGCACAGATACGCAGTATTTT
CDR3 protein: CAWRLGSTDTQYF

clone size: NA
V gene: TRBV7-9
J gene: TRBJ2-3
D gene: NA
CDR3 DNA: TGTGCCAGCAGCGTTTGGGGGAGCGAAGATACGCAGTATTTT
CDR3 protein: CASSVWGSEDTQYF

clone size: NA
V gene: TRBV5-1
J gene: TRBJ2-5
D gene: TRBD1
CDR3 DNA: TGCGCCAGCAGCTTGACCGCGACAGGGGGAGGCGAGACCCAGTACTTC
CDR3 protein: CASSLTATGGGETQYF

clone size: few
V gene: TRBV28
J gene: TRBJ1-2
D gene: NA
CDR3 DNA: TGTGCCAGTTCCGGATACGGTGGCTACACCTTC
CDR3 protein: CASSGYGGYTF

clone size: NA
V gene: TRBV27
J gene: TRBJ2-7
D gene: NA
CDR3 DNA: TGTGCCAGCGGGAAGCCGGACTACGAGCAGTACTTC
CDR3 protein: CASGKPDYEQYF

clone size: NA
V gene: TRBV5-1
J gene: TRBJ2-1
D gene: NA
CDR3 DNA: TGCGCCAGCAGCCTTATCCTAGGACGAGAGGTTGAGCAGTTCTTC
CDR3 protein: CASSLILGREVEQFF

clone size: NA
V gene: TRBV6-5
J gene: TRBJ1-5
D gene: TRBD1
CDR3 DNA: TGTGCCAGCAGTGCCTACAGGGGGGGGAATCAGCCCCAGCATTTT
CDR3 protein: CASSAYRGGNQPQHF

clone size: NA
V gene: TRBV30
J gene: TRBJ1-1
D gene: TRBD1
CDR3 DNA: TGTGCCTGGAGTCCTACAAACAGGGGGCGATCCACTGAAGCTTTCTTT
CDR3 protein: CAWSPTNRGRSTEAFF

clone size: NA
V gene: TRBV7-2
J gene: TRBJ2-5
D gene: NA
CDR3 DNA: TGTGCCAGCAGCTTACAGGCAGGGAACCAAGAGACCCAGTACTTC
CDR3 protein: CASSLQAGNQETQYF

clone size: few
V gene: TRBV29-1
J gene: TRBJ2-7
D gene: NA
CDR3 DNA: TGCAGCGTTGGGTTGGACAGCCTCTACGAGCAGTACTTC
CDR3 protein: CSVGLDSLYEQYF

clone size: many
V gene: TRBV16
J gene: TRBJ2-1
D gene: NA
CDR3 DNA: TGTGCCAGCAGTAGGGGAACGGATGAGCAGTTCTTC
CDR3 protein: CASSRGTDEQFF

clone size: once
V gene: TRBV30
J gene: TRBJ2-5
D gene: TRBD2
CDR3 DNA: TGTGCCTATGCCCTAGCGGGAGCTGGGTTTTCCGAGACCCAGTACTTC
CDR3 protein: CAYALAGAGFSETQYF

clone size: NA
V gene: TRBV5-1
J gene: TRBJ2-3
D gene: TRBD2
CDR3 DNA: TGCGCCAGCAGCGACGGGACTAGCGCGGATACGCAGTATTTT
CDR3 protein: CASSDGTSADTQYF

clone size: NA
V gene: TRBV27
J gene: TRBJ2-3
D gene: TRBD2
CDR3 DNA: TGTGCCAGCAGTTTAGGGACTAGCGGGAGTCGGGTAACAGATACGCAGTATTTT
CDR3 protein: CASSLGTSGSRVTDTQYF

clone size: few
V gene: TRBV7-9
J gene: TRBJ2-3
D gene: NA
CDR3 DNA: TGTGCCAGCAGCTTAGATGTCGGGAACACAGATACGCAGTATTTT
CDR3 protein: CASSLDVGNTDTQYF

clone size: once
V gene: TRBV7-2
J gene: TRBJ1-5
D gene: NA
CDR3 DNA: TGTGCCAGCAGCTCAGCTCTGGGGAATAATCAGCCCCAGCATTTT
CDR3 protein: CASSSALGNNQPQHF